Included here is one T cell receptor (beta chain) sequence, with context. There is no known antigen for this receptor. No quality values exist for individual bases; no much larger clone is one base distant. These data belong to a study of T cell responses to AZD1222 COVID-19 vaccine (dated by TCRdb to about 2021). As for the study more broadly: A total of just over 230 trial participants underwent TCR sequencing, of whom more than 200 had received two doses of AZD1222 and approximately 26 had received two doses of the MenACWY control vaccine. Enrollment into the trials was organized by age into subgroups of 18-55, 56-69 and 70-plus years, and those subgroups contained about 150, 27 and 61 TCR-sequenced participants, respectively.

Trimmed from V: 3 bases; trimmed from J: 2 bases; junction bases lacking a gene match: 9. Per the germline V gene, SGDLS is the CDR1 and YYNGEE is the CDR2. From the cysteine up to the phenylalanine, the CDR3 has a length of 18 residues. CDR3 DNA is the only sequence kept; it has 54 bases, read in frame from the first base. General conclusions and limits of the study: Vaccine-associated CD4 TCRs spanned the whole spike protein, with dominant responses in regions 160-218 and 743-854. The 56-69-year group was small, and its depth increase did not reach significance, likely because of low power. Conclusions about previously exposed vaccinees are limited because only five or six AZD1222 recipients were SARS-CoV-2 seropositive at baseline. Because no day 14 peak-response samples were available, the repertoires could be characterized only after the peak T cell response. A significant rise in spike-specific TCR breadth and depth was observed after two AZD1222 doses relative to day 0 and relative to MenACWY recipients. Participants were mostly white British and included more females than males, and it was suggested by the authors that clonal diversity may have been underestimated. Nearly half of unique spike-specific TCRs reportedly recognized epitopes outside regions mutated in the B.1.351 and B.1.1.7 variants.

The CDR3 regions of human TCRbeta chains were analyzed by immunosequencing. Concerning the study's data processing: TCRs in the repertoires were matched against a reference library of SARS-CoV-2-specific TCRs that had been generated with the MIRA antigen-specificity platform. Breadth was defined as the fraction of unique TCRs that were SARS-CoV-2-associated, and depth was defined as the fraction of total T cells that were SARS-CoV-2-associated. Using the MIRA data, every spike-specific TCR was mapped to the spike region that the TCR reacted to and assigned to either a CD4 or a CD8 class. Log10-transformed breadth and depth values were compared by one-way ANOVA with Sidak's multiple comparisons tests. TCRdb stores this immuneACCESS table with in-frame sequences only. Part of the clones is absent; in the studies checked, under half of the shortfall reflects unresolved V genes, and no reason is known for the rest. The V and J calls and clone size were taken over from that table, and D and trimming were inferred from the DNA. The sample contains approximately 130,000 clones, around nine tenths of them found a single time. Approximately 10% of the sample comes from the top ten.

This sample's time point label indicates: baseline before first vaccination. The treatment or condition label, as the study defines it: meningococcal conjugate vaccine given as trial control. Samples from vaccinated people were obtained from the UK trials COV001 and COV002, which included a single-blind randomized controlled phase 2/3 trial of AZD1222 (ChAdOx1 nCoV-19) in healthy adults. For TCRbeta chain sequencing, PBMC samples were collected from trial participants at day 0 and at day 28 after the second dose. The receptor chain draws on TRBV9 and TRBJ2-5, with 14 middle bases fitting TRBD2. Sequencing was performed on peripheral blood, taken on day 0 of MenACWY control vaccination. The clonotype originates from an adult in good health. The base sequence is TGTGCCAGCAGCGCCTCCGGACTAGCGGGAGGACCTCAAGAGACCCAGTACTTC. Its protein reads: CASSASGLAGGPQETQYF.